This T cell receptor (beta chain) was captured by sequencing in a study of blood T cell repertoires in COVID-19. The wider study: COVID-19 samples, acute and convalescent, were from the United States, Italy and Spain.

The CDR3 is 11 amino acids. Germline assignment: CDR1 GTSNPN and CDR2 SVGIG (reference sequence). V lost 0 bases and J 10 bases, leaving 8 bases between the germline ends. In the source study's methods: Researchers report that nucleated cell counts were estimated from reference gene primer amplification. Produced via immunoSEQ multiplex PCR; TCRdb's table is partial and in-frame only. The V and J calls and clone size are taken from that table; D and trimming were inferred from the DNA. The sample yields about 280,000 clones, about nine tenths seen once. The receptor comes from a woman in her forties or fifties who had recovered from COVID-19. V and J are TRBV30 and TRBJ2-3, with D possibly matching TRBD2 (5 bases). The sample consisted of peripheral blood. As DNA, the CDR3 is TGTGCCTGGAGTGTATTGCGGGCGCAGTATTTT. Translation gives CAWSVLRAQYF.